These 5 T cell receptor beta chains came from one sample sequenced in a study of T-cell memory formation after mild COVID-19. TCRdb called the 5' RACE reads again in MiXCR, with one record for every CDR3 protein. The repertoire has around 300,000 distinct CDR3 sequences, roughly an eighth of them found once; the top ten carry under 25%. Source material: PBMCs or a T cell subset sorted from them (not recorded which). These receptors were taken from a man in his late teens or twenties who had mild COVID-19 (a few samples of this study predate the infection). Cell type and time point are not known.

This clonotype was observed a handful of times. This rearrangement joins TRBV7-2 to TRBJ2-6; possibly TRBD1 for D (5 bases). The CDR3 length is 16 residues. The germline V gene encodes CDR1 SGHTA and CDR2 FQGNSA. With 8 bases removed from V and 1 base from J, the gap between germline ends came to 15 bases. DNA of the CDR3: TGTGCCAGCTCGCGCAGGGTGGTATCTGGGGCCAACGTCCTGACTTTC. It specifies CASSRRVVSGANVLTF.

The chain employs TRBV4-3 and TRBJ2-2, with D perhaps being TRBD1 or TRBD2 (5 bases each). The CDR3 spans 16 residues. Trimming removed 3 bases at V and 1 base at J, with 12 bases between. Germline CDR1 is LGHNA and CDR2 is YSLEER. CDR3 sequence: CASSQQGSGNTGELFF. CDR3 nucleotides: TGCGCCAGCAGCCAGCAGGGAAGCGGGAACACCGGGGAGCTGTTTTTT.

The table lists this clonotype with a count of one. The chain employs TRBV11-2 and TRBJ1-2, with 7 bases matching TRBD1. The V gene end was trimmed by 1 base and the J gene end by 4 bases; junction bases not matched to a gene: 6. The CDR3 length is 15 residues. Germline CDR1 reads SGHAT; CDR2 reads FQNNGV. CDR3 sequence (DNA): TGTGCCAGCAGCTTAGGGGGGGACAGTATCTATGGCTACACCTTC. This sequence encodes CASSLGGDSIYGYTF.

The table lists this clonotype with many counts. This chain joins TRBV4-1 and TRBJ1-2; weak D call: TRBD1 (5 bases). Germline lookup yields CDR1 MGHRA and CDR2 YSYEKL. The CDR3 runs 14 residues. V lost 1 base to trimming and J lost 7 bases, with 13 bases between them. The CDR3 coding sequence is TGCGCCAGCAGCCAAGGGGGCCCATCCGGTGGCTACACCTTC. Its protein product is CASSQGGPSGGYTF.

V is TRBV19 and J is TRBJ1-2, with D uncertain. Trimming left V 4 bases short and J 4 bases short, with 7 bases between. The CDR3 totals 12 residues. Germline lookup yields CDR1 LNHDA and CDR2 SQIVND (reference sequence). The CDR3 loop is CASSSVTYGYTF. DNA of the CDR3: TGTGCCAGTAGTAGTGTTACCTATGGCTACACCTTC.